Presented here are 31 T cell receptor beta chains from one specimen sequenced in a study of vaccination and CD4 T cells after COVID-19. The treatment denotes: roughly 11-day PBMC culture with coronavirus spike peptide pools or control peptides (ViraFEST assay). These TCRs' antigens remain unknown. Oncomine TCR Beta short-read sequencing was applied to DNA from cultured CD4+ T cells. One entry per CDR3 protein results from TCRdb running MiXCR on the PCR reads. The sample has 13,000 or so distinct CDR3 sequences, 25% to 30% seen once. Sequenced input: CD4+ T cells from blood, cultured in vitro. The receptors stem from a human donor who had recovered from COVID-19.

This clonotype was counted only a few times. This rearrangement joins TRBV2 to TRBJ1-2; D is ambiguous. The CDR3 loop spans 12 amino acids. Germline CDR1 and CDR2: SNHLY and FYNNEI. The V end was cut by 6 bases, the J end by 8 bases, with 13 bases between. This chain's CDR3 is CASRRLDLGYTF. The CDR3 region has the DNA TGTGCCAGCAGACGGCTTGATTTAGGCTACACCTTC.

J is TRBJ2-1 and V is TRBV19; D uncertain. This CDR3 spans 14 amino acids. Germline V gene lookup returns CDR1 LNHDA and CDR2 SQIVND (reference sequence). The V end lost 1 base, the J end lost 8 bases, and 12 bases lay between the germline ends. This chain's CDR3 is CASSIAGISDEQFF. CDR3 coding DNA: TGTGCCAGTAGTATAGCCGGCATCTCTGATGAGCAGTTCTTC.

This clonotype occurred a few times. The chain carries TRBV7-2 and TRBJ2-3; TRBD2 might be the D (6 bases). This CDR3 is 16 amino acids long. V was cut by 1 base and J by 0 bases, with 11 bases left in between. Per germline, CDR1 SGHTA and CDR2 FQGNSA. CDR3 coding DNA: TGTGCCAGCAGCTTAGAGCTAGCGCTAAGCACAGATACGCAGTATTTT. It encodes CASSLELALSTDTQYF.

The chain recombines TRBV6-1 with TRBJ1-3; no firm D call. Germline-derived CDR1 and CDR2 are MNHNS and SASEGT. V lost 6 bases and J lost 3, with 18 bases in between. The CDR3 length is 16 residues. CDR3 sequence reads: CASSAEPGFGGNTIYF. The DNA of the CDR3 is TGTGCCAGCAGCGCTGAACCGGGTTTTGGTGGAAACACCATATATTTT.

This clonotype was observed a few times. The rearrangement uses TRBV12-3 or TRBV12-4 and TRBJ1-5, with D possibly matching TRBD1 (5 bases). V lost 2 bases and J 6 bases, leaving 8 bases between the germline ends. This CDR3 is 13 amino acids long. This chain's CDR3 is CASSLLDTQPQHF. The CDR3 DNA follows: TGTGCCAGCAGTTTACTGGACACTCAGCCCCAGCATTTT.

This clonotype appeared a few times. CDR3 bases: TGTGCCAGCAGTTCTACCCCGAACGGACAGGGAGAAGCTTTCTTT. It translates to CASSSTPNGQGEAFF. The chain is built from TRBV27 and TRBJ1-1, with TRBD1 identical over 8 bases. After removal of 4 bases from V and 8 bases from J, the junction contained 12 bases not matched to a gene. The CDR3 consists of 15 residues. The germline V gene has CDR1 MNHEY and CDR2 SMNVEV (reference sequence).

The chain employs TRBV18 and TRBJ1-1, with D hard to call. CDR3 length: 13 amino acids. The V end lost 1 base, the J end lost 1 base, and 4 bases lay between the germline ends. Germline lookup yields CDR1 KGHSH and CDR2 LQKENI. The CDR3 coding sequence is TGTGCCAGCTCACCACTGAGGAACACTGAAGCTTTCTTT. It encodes CASSPLRNTEAFF. The full variable domain, completed using reference TRBV18 and TRBJ1-1, is NAGVMQNPRHLVRRRGQEARLRCSPMKGHSHVYWYRQLPEEGLKFMVYLQKENIIDESGMPKERFSAEFPKEGPSILRIQQVVRGDSAAYFCASSPLRNTEAFFGQGTRLTVV.

This chain joins TRBV20-1 and TRBJ2-7; D gene ambiguous. The CDR3 length is 12 residues. CDR1 and CDR2 from the germline V gene are DFQATT and SNEGSKA (reference sequence). Trimming shortened V by 0 bases and J by 6 bases, and 9 bases separated the two germline ends. The CDR3 sequence: CSARETPFEQYF. CDR3 DNA: TGCAGTGCTAGAGAAACCCCCTTCGAGCAGTACTTC.

This clonotype turned up a few times. The V and J genes are TRBV20-1 and TRBJ2-5; tentatively, D is TRBD2 (6 bases). Trimming pared 5 bases from V and 9 bases from J, leaving 25 bases between. Germline V gene lookup returns CDR1 DFQATT and CDR2 SNEGSKA (reference sequence). CDR3 length: 15 amino acids. CDR3 sequence: CSADGGAPSYRSQYF. CDR3 DNA: TGCAGTGCTGATGGAGGGGCTCCCAGTTATCGGTCCCAGTACTTC.

The chain carries TRBV19 and TRBJ2-5; TRBD1 might be the D (5 bases). The ends were cut back, 5 bases at V and 0 bases at J, with 7 bases in the middle. CDR3 length equals 13 residues. Germline-derived CDR1 and CDR2 are LNHDA and SQIVND (reference sequence). This chain's CDR3 is CASSYRHQETQYF. The CDR3 bases are TGTGCCAGTAGTTACAGGCACCAAGAGACCCAGTACTTC.

The CDR3 coding sequence is TGTGCCAGCTCACCACCGGGGTCAGGCTATAGCAATCAGCCCCAGCATTTT. Protein: CASSPPGSGYSNQPQHF. This chain connects TRBV18 to TRBJ1-5; D is unresolved. From germline, CDR1 is KGHSH and CDR2 LQKENI. The V end lost 0 bases, the J end lost 0 bases, and 12 bases lay between the germline ends. The CDR3 loop spans 17 amino acids.

The gene calls are TRBV6-5 and TRBJ2-5; a weak D match, TRBD1 (7 bases). Germline-derived CDR1 and CDR2 are MNHEY and SVGAGI. This CDR3 has 14 amino acids. V lost 3 bases, J lost 5 bases, and 13 bases lay in between. The CDR3 nucleotides are TGTGCCAGCAGTTATTCGACAGGGAGGGAGACCCAGTACTTC. Residues: CASSYSTGRETQYF.

The CDR3 sequence: CASSLGQADSPLHF. For the CDR3, the DNA is TGTGCCAGCAGCCTGGGACAGGCCGATTCACCCCTCCACTTT. This rearrangement joins TRBV11-3 to TRBJ1-6, with 8 bases matching TRBD1. V was pared by 5 bases and J by 8 bases, with 5 bases of the junction left unmatched. There are 14 residues in the CDR3. Germline values: CDR1 SGHNT, CDR2 YENEEA.

This clonotype was observed a few times. The rearrangement joins TRBV18 to TRBJ2-5, with D maybe TRBD1 (6 bases). Between the trimmed V and J ends, which lost 0 bases and 1 base, there was a span of 9 bases. The CDR3 loop spans 15 amino acids. Germline loops: CDR1 KGHSH, CDR2 LQKENI. The DNA for the CDR3 is TGTGCCAGCTCACCACCTAGCAGGGGCCAAGAGACCCAGTACTTC. The encoded protein is CASSPPSRGQETQYF.

The rearrangement joins TRBV15 to TRBJ2-6; 10 positions agree with TRBD1. Germline lookup yields CDR1 LNHNV and CDR2 YYDKDF (reference sequence). J was trimmed by 2 bases and V by 0 bases; bases with no gene match: 1. The CDR3 length is 17 residues. CDR3 region: CATSRETGGAGANVLTF. CDR3 in DNA: TGTGCCACCAGCAGAGAGACAGGGGGCGCTGGGGCCAACGTCCTGACTTTC. Full variable domain (outside the CDR3, taken from reference TRBV15 and TRBJ2-6): DAMVIQNPRYQVTQFGKPVTLSCSQTLNHNVMYWYQQKSSQAPKLLFHYYDKDFNNEADTPDNFQSRRPNTSFCFLDIRSPGLGDTAMYLCATSRETGGAGANVLTFGAGSRLTVL.

This clonotype was picked up a small number of times. V usage is TRBV27 and J usage is TRBJ2-7; 9 bases fit TRBD1. The CDR3 length is 14 residues. The V and J ends lost 5 bases and 3 bases, in that order; junction bases with no gene match: 5. Germline loops: CDR1 MNHEY, CDR2 SMNVEV (reference sequence). The DNA for the CDR3 is TGTGCCAGCAGTCCCCGGGACAGGGTCTACGAGCAGTACTTC. This gives the protein CASSPRDRVYEQYF.

There are a few counts of this clonotype. DNA for the CDR3: TGTGCCAGCAGCTTCGGGACAGTCAATCAGCCCCAGCATTTT. The encoded protein is CASSFGTVNQPQHF. This sequence joins TRBV7-2 and TRBJ1-5; 7 nucleotides align to TRBD1. The germline V gene has CDR1 SGHTA and CDR2 FQGNSA. This CDR3 comprises 14 residues. The junction had 2 bases not matched to a gene; V was cut back by 3 bases and J by 3 bases.

This clonotype showed up just once. The rearrangement links TRBV12-3 or TRBV12-4 to TRBJ1-1, with D possibly matching TRBD1 (6 bases). V lost 0 bases to trimming and J lost 0 bases, with 14 bases between them. The CDR3 length is 17 residues. The CDR3 DNA reads TGTGCCAGCAGTTTAGCGGGGACACGACTCATGAACACTGAAGCTTTCTTT. It is translated as CASSLAGTRLMNTEAFF.

This rearrangement joins TRBV2 to TRBJ2-1; TRBD1 aligns across 12 bases. V shed 4 bases, J shed 8 bases, and the junction held 3 bases outside the gene matches. CDR1 and CDR2 (germline): SNHLY, FYNNEI. The CDR3 sequence is 14 residues long. CDR3 nucleotides: TGTGCCAGCAGTGCGGGACAGGGGGCACATGAGCAGTTCTTC. Protein sequence: CASSAGQGAHEQFF.

The chain employs TRBV12-3 or TRBV12-4 and TRBJ2-5, with 10 bases identical to TRBD1. This CDR3 is 14 amino acids long. V shed 6 bases, J shed 5 bases, and the junction held 6 bases outside the gene matches. CDR3 DNA sequence: TGTGCCAGCAGCTCCGACAGGGGGCTGGAGACCCAGTACTTC. Residues: CASSSDRGLETQYF.

The chain links TRBV6-1 to TRBJ2-3; no clear D gene. V dropped 7 bases and J dropped 0 bases, with 14 bases sitting between them. Germline assignment: CDR1 MNHNS and CDR2 SASEGT. The CDR3 extends over 15 amino acids. This CDR3 is CASTLVFTSTDTQYF. CDR3 in DNA: TGTGCCAGCACCCTGGTATTCACTAGCACAGATACGCAGTATTTT.

The chain couples TRBV6-1 to TRBJ2-1, with 7 bases fitting TRBD2. Germline trimming cut 6 bases from V and 7 bases from J; bases unmatched to any gene: 9. In germline, CDR1 is MNHNS, CDR2 SASEGT. CDR3 size: 14 residues. The CDR3: CASSRGGGGNEQFF. The CDR3 DNA sequence: TGTGCCAGCAGCCGTGGGGGGGGTGGAAATGAGCAGTTCTTC.

This clonotype was found a few times. This rearrangement joins TRBV7-9 to TRBJ1-1, with a tentative D call TRBD1 (5 bases). V lost 5 bases and J lost 11, with 15 bases in between. The CDR3 loop spans 12 amino acids. Germline CDR1 SEHNR, CDR2 FQNEAQ (reference sequence). Here the CDR3 DNA reads TGTGCCAGCAGCGTGGACTCACGGGACGCTTTCTTT. This sequence encodes CASSVDSRDAFF. The whole variable domain, filled in from reference TRBV7-9 and TRBJ1-1, reads DTGVSQNPRHKITKRGQNVTFRCDPISEHNRLYWYRQTLGQGPEFLTYFQNEAQLEKSRLLSDRFSAERPKGSFSTLEIQRTEQGDSAMYLCASSVDSRDAFFGQGTRLTVV.

V gene TRBV19 combines with J gene TRBJ1-2, with TRBD1 identical over 8 bases. Germline V gives CDR1 LNHDA, CDR2 SQIVND (reference sequence). This CDR3 spans 15 amino acids. The V and J ends lost 5 bases and 3 bases, in that order; junction bases with no gene match: 8. The CDR3 DNA is TGTGCCAGTAGTTCCGGACAGGGTGTCGACTATGGCTACACCTTC. Translation gives CASSSGQGVDYGYTF. Full variable domain (outside the CDR3, taken from reference TRBV19 and TRBJ1-2): DGGITQSPKYLFRKEGQNVTLSCEQNLNHDAMYWYRQDPGQGLRLIYYSQIVNDFQKGDIAEGYSVSREKKESFPLTVTSAQKNPTAFYLCASSSGQGVDYGYTFGSGTRLTVV.

This chain joins TRBV6-1 and TRBJ2-3; D remains unclear. The CDR3 is 14 amino acids. Germline V gene lookup returns CDR1 MNHNS and CDR2 SASEGT. Trimming took off 8 bases at V and 6 bases at J, with 18 bases between the two ends. The chain's CDR3 is CASVGGNLLDTQYF. DNA for the CDR3: TGTGCCAGCGTGGGTGGGAATCTTCTGGATACGCAGTATTTT.

In its sample, this clonotype was seen a few times. The chain combines TRBV2 with TRBJ1-2; D ambiguous. This CDR3 has 13 residues. Germline V gives CDR1 SNHLY, CDR2 FYNNEI. V was cut by 4 bases and J by 2 bases, with 8 bases left in between. CDR3 in amino acids: CASSASANYGYTF. The CDR3 DNA follows: TGTGCCAGCAGTGCTTCTGCAAACTATGGCTACACCTTC. The full variable domain, in which reference TRBV2 and TRBJ1-2 provide the parts outside the CDR3, is EPEVTQTPSHQVTQMGQEVILRCVPISNHLYFYWYRQILGQKVEFLVSFYNNEISEKSEIFDDQFSVERPDGSNFTLKIRSTKLEDSAMYFCASSASANYGYTFGSGTRLTVV.

The V call is TRBV25-1, the J call TRBJ2-7, with 8 positions matching TRBD2. This CDR3 contains 14 residues. The germline CDR1 and CDR2 sequences are MGHDK and SYGVNS. J was trimmed by 0 bases and V by 6 bases; bases with no gene match: 4. The CDR3 sequence: CASRVAGSSYEQYF. For the CDR3, the DNA is TGTGCCAGCAGAGTAGCGGGGAGCTCCTACGAGCAGTACTTC.

The V and J genes are TRBV20-1 and TRBJ2-3; no definite D call. The V end lost 2 bases, the J end lost 6 bases, and 3 bases lay between the germline ends. The CDR3 is made up of 10 amino acids. Per germline, CDR1 DFQATT and CDR2 SNEGSKA (reference sequence). This chain's CDR3 is CSARTDTQYF. CDR3 nucleotide sequence: TGCAGTGCTAGAACCGATACGCAGTATTTT.

This clonotype is medium-sized. This rearrangement joins TRBV20-1 to TRBJ1-1; D might be TRBD1 (6 bases). Trimming removed 5 bases at V and 2 bases at J, with 12 bases between. The CDR3 spans 13 residues. Germline lookup yields CDR1 DFQATT and CDR2 SNEGSKA (reference sequence). The CDR3 loop reads CSASAGVNTEAFF. CDR3 sequence (DNA): TGCAGTGCTTCGGCAGGGGTAAACACTGAAGCTTTCTTT.

The V and J genes are TRBV3-1 and TRBJ2-3; D possibly corresponds to TRBD2 (6 bases). V lost 5 bases to trimming and J lost 8 bases, with 11 bases between them. Germline V gene lookup returns CDR1 LGHDT and CDR2 YNNKEL (reference sequence). The CDR3 totals 12 residues. The chain's CDR3 is CASSYTGGTQYF. The CDR3 DNA is TGTGCCAGCAGCTACACCGGGGGTACGCAGTATTTT.

V gene TRBV3-1 combines with J gene TRBJ1-2; no definite D call. V was clipped by 4 bases and J by 8 bases, with 11 bases between them. The CDR3 extends over 12 amino acids. Germline V gives CDR1 LGHDT, CDR2 YNNKEL (reference sequence). The CDR3 nucleotides are TGTGCCAGCAGCCCCCTCTCGGGGGGCTACACCTTC. Translated, it gives CASSPLSGGYTF.